A single sample is the source of the 15 T cell receptor beta chains below, sequenced in a study of molecular identifiers for immune sequencing clone quantification. In TCRdb, the PCR reads were re-called with MiXCR into one record per CDR3 protein. The sample carries about 640,000 distinct CDR3 sequences, 15% to 20% recorded once. The specimen was naive CD8+ T cells from blood, with Jurkat cell RNA spiked in. Subset in this sample: FACS-sorted CD8+CD4-CCR7+CD45RA+ naive T cells. Receptors originate from a human donor in good health. Some libraries in this study had Jurkat cell RNA spiked in.

This clonotype was picked up many times. The chain links TRBV28 to TRBJ1-5; TRBD1 might be the D (5 bases). Germline assignment: CDR1 MDHEN and CDR2 SYDVKM. V was trimmed by 5 bases and J by 3 bases, leaving 14 bases between them. The CDR3 consists of 15 residues. The DNA of the CDR3 is TGTGCCAGCAGTGGCAGGGTAGGAGACAATCAGCCCCAGCATTTT. Translating gives CASSGRVGDNQPQHF.

In its sample, this clonotype was seen a few times. This chain connects TRBV6-6 to TRBJ1-5, with TRBD1 as a possible D gene (5 bases). CDR1 is MNHNY and CDR2 is SVGAGI in the germline V gene (reference sequence). This CDR3 has 16 amino acids. The V end was cut by 0 bases, the J end by 0 bases, with 9 bases between. The CDR3 spells CASSYSFRDSNQPQHF. The CDR3 coding sequence is TGTGCCAGCAGTTACTCCTTCAGGGATAGCAATCAGCCCCAGCATTTT.

The rearrangement links TRBV19 to TRBJ1-1, with 10 bases aligning to TRBD1. The V gene's germline CDR1 is LNHDA and CDR2 SQIVND (reference sequence). V trimming: 4 bases; J trimming: 4 bases; junction bases outside the gene matches: 3. This CDR3 has 14 amino acids. CDR3 amino acids: CASSTRDRGTEAFF. The CDR3 bases are TGTGCCAGTAGTACACGGGACAGGGGCACTGAAGCTTTCTTT.

The chain joins TRBV30 to TRBJ1-1; unclear D gene. The CDR3 contains 13 residues. Trimming took off 4 bases at V and 0 bases at J, with 9 bases between the two ends. Germline assignment: CDR1 GTSNPN and CDR2 SVGIG (reference sequence). This CDR3 is CAWKWDMNTEAFF. DNA of the CDR3: TGTGCCTGGAAATGGGATATGAACACTGAAGCTTTCTTT.

This clonotype occurred a few times. V gene TRBV7-9 combines with J gene TRBJ2-2; 12 bases are a match to TRBD2. Germline loops: CDR1 SEHNR, CDR2 FQNEAQ (reference sequence). CDR3 size: 23 residues. J lost 4 bases, V lost 5 bases, and 26 bases had no gene match. The CDR3 DNA reads as TGTGCCAGCAGCCTCTTAGGAGGGGCTCTTCCCCTAGCGGGGGGGCCGGTCACCGGGGAGCTGTTTTTT. Amino acids: CASSLLGGALPLAGGPVTGELFF.

The table lists this clonotype with many counts. The J gene is TRBJ2-3, the V gene TRBV19, with 8 bases matching TRBD2. The germline gives CDR1 LNHDA, CDR2 SQIVND (reference sequence). The CDR3 spans 17 residues. J was trimmed by 2 bases and V by 0 bases; bases with no gene match: 7. The CDR3 reads CASSIDPAGDHTDTQYF. CDR3 coding DNA: TGTGCCAGTAGTATAGATCCAGCGGGGGATCACACAGATACGCAGTATTTT.

Comment on this clonotype: A read error is possible here, since a much larger clone lies one base away. The CDR3 nucleotides read TGTGCCAGCAACGCCCGACTAGACAATGAGCAGTCCTTC. Translation gives CASNARLDNEQSF. This rearrangement joins TRBV6-5 to TRBJ2-1; a possible D gene is TRBD2 (6 bases). Germline CDR1 and CDR2: MNHEY and SVGAGI. This CDR3 has 13 amino acids.

This chain links TRBV3-1 with TRBJ2-2, with TRBD1 identical over 10 bases. This CDR3 is 16 amino acids long. V gave up 4 bases and J gave up 5 bases; unmatched junction bases: 7. Germline CDR1 reads LGHDT; CDR2 reads YNNKEL (reference sequence). The CDR3 coding sequence is TGTGCCAGCAGCCTCGGGACAGGGGACCCTACCGGGGAGCTGTTTTTT. It is translated as CASSLGTGDPTGELFF.

About this clonotype: This may come from a read error, since a much larger clone is one base off. The chain couples TRBV7-9 to TRBJ1-2; tentatively, D is TRBD1 (5 bases). The CDR3 consists of 13 residues. From germline, CDR1 is SEHNR and CDR2 FQNEAQ (reference sequence). The V and J ends lost 3 bases and 2 bases respectively, with 7 bases between them. The CDR3 nucleotides read TGTGCCAGCAGCTTTGGGGGAAACTATGGCTACACCTTC. As protein: CASSFGGNYGYTF. Full variable domain (rest looked up from reference TRBV7-9 and TRBJ1-2): DTGVSQNPRHKITKRGQNVTFRCDPISEHNRLYWYRQTLGQGPEFLTYFQNEAQLEKSRLLSDRFSAERPKGSFSTLEIQRTEQGDSAMYLCASSFGGNYGYTFGSGTRLTVV.

This clonotype was observed many times. In DNA form, the CDR3 reads TGTGCCAGCAGCTTGGACAGGTTTAGCACAGATACGCAGTATTTT. Translation gives CASSLDRFSTDTQYF. V gene TRBV5-5 combines with J gene TRBJ2-3; TRBD1 is a possible D gene (5 bases). There are 15 residues in the CDR3. CDR1 and CDR2 (germline): SGHKS, YYEKEE (reference sequence). Trimming stripped 0 bases from V and 0 bases from J, with 8 bases between.

Many counts were recorded for this clonotype. The CDR3 is CASSEGLAGGRTNTGELFF. The CDR3 DNA follows: TGTGCCAGCAGCGAGGGACTAGCGGGGGGCCGAACGAACACCGGGGAGCTGTTTTTT. The chain couples TRBV21-1 to TRBJ2-2; the table's D call, TRBD2, has no DNA check behind it. TRBV21-1 is tagged as a pseudogene. This CDR3 has 19 residues.

This clonotype was counted a few times. A much larger clone sits a single nucleotide away, making a read error possible. The chain couples TRBV6-2 or TRBV6-3 to TRBJ2-3; TRBD2 agrees at 7 bases. CDR1 and CDR2 (germline): MNHEY, SVGEGT. This CDR3 spans 15 amino acids. The CDR3 nucleotides are TGTGCCTGCAGCGAACTACTAGCGAATTCAGATACGCAGTATTTT. Amino acids: CACSELLANSDTQYF.

A remark on this clonotype: A read error may be the cause here, since a much bigger clone is one base away. The CDR3 bases are TGTGCCAGCAGCACTCAAGGACAGCTCTGTGGCTACACCTTC. This sequence encodes CASSTQGQLCGYTF. The chain uses TRBV27 and TRBJ1-2, with D possibly TRBD1 on 6 matching bases. Germline V gene data show CDR1 as MNHEY and CDR2 as SMNVEV (reference sequence). CDR3 length: 14 residues. With 6 bases removed from V and 7 bases from J, the gap between germline ends came to 18 bases.

This clonotype has at least ten counts. The gene calls are TRBV12-3 or TRBV12-4 and TRBJ2-7, with 8 nucleotides matching TRBD1. This CDR3 comprises 14 residues. With V trimmed by 5 bases and J by 3 bases, 6 bases remained unmatched. For the CDR3, the DNA is TGTGCCAGCAGTCCGACAGGGGTGAGCTACGAGCAGTACTTC. Encoded protein: CASSPTGVSYEQYF.

At least ten counts were recorded for this clonotype. V usage is TRBV27 and J usage is TRBJ2-1; unclear D gene. This CDR3 spans 16 amino acids. V gave up 2 bases and J gave up 4 bases, with 15 bases separating them. Germline CDR1 and CDR2: MNHEY and SMNVEV (reference sequence). The CDR3 DNA reads TGTGCCAGCAGTTTAACGGGCGAGCCTATGTACAATGAGCAGTTCTTC. This gives the protein CASSLTGEPMYNEQFF.